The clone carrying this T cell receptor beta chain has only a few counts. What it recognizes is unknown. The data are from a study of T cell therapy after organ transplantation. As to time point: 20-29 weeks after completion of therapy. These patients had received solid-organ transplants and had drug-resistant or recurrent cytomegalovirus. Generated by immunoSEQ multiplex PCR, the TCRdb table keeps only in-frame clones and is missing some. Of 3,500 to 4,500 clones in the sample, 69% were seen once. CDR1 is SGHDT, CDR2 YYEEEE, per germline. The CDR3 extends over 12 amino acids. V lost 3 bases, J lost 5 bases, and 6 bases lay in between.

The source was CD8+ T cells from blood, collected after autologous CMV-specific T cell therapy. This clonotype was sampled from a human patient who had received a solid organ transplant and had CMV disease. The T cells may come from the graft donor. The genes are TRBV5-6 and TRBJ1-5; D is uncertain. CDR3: CASSSYDQPQHF. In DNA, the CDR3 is TGTGCCAGCAGCTCCTATGATCAGCCCCAGCATTTT.